The T cell receptor (beta chain) under discussion was sequenced for a study of a mutant IDH1 vaccine in newly diagnosed glioma. Study-wide background: Prior therapy was radiotherapy, temozolomide, or both; most received both.

Study observations and caveats: Patients showed vaccine-induced immune responses at a rate of approximately 92%. Pseudoprogression apparently lacked any relation to changes in top peripheral T cell clonotypes.

Clones were read by immunoSEQ multiplex PCR, and TCRdb kept only the in-frame ones, dropping some. The data contain roughly 46,000 clones, around 85% of them singletons. The CDR3 covers 14 residues. Trimming pared 5 bases from V and 7 bases from J, leaving 17 bases between. From germline, CDR1 is SGHDN and CDR2 FVKESK. About this clone: The antigen remains unidentified.

The time point here: week 47, end of study. Every vaccine dose comprised 300 ug of mutant IDH1 20-mer peptide plus topical imiquimod. This receptor was identified in a woman aged 30 to 39 with glioma. Some clones in this sample may be carry-over from other donors' samples. The chain uses TRBV14 and TRBJ1-1; D perhaps matches TRBD1 (5 bases). Sequencing used PBMCs, obtained from a glioma patient whose treatment included an IDH1 peptide vaccine. The CDR3: CASSALGGASEAFF. The CDR3 DNA reads TGTGCCAGCAGCGCATTGGGAGGGGCTAGTGAAGCTTTCTTT.